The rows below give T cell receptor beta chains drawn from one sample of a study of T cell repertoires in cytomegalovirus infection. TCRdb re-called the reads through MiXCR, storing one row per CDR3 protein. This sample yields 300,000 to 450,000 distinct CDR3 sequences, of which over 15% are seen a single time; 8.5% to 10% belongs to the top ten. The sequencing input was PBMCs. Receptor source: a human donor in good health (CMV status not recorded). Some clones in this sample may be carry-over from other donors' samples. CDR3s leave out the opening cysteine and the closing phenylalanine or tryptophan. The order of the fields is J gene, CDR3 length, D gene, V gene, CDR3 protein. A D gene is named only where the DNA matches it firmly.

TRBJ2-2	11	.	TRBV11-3	ASRQTYTGELF
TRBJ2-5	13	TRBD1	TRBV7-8	ASSPRTGGEETQY
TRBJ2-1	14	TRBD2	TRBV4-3	ASSQARLAGYNEQF
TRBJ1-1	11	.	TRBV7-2	ASSLHLDTSAF
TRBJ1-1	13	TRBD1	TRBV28	ASSFRPGGDTEAF
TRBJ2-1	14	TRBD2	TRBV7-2	ASSLFLSGSNNEQF
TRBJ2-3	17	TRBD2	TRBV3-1	ASSQDYPTAGGYTDTQY
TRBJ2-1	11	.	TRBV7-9	ASSELDLNEQF
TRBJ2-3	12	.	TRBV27	ASSLLGRADTQY
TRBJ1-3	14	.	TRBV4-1	ASSQVPRGPGNTIY
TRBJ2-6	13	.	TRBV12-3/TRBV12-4	ASSLGRSGANVLT
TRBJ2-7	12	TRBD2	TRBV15	ATSRAGGSYEQY
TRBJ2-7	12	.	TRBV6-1	ASSFGTLAHEQY
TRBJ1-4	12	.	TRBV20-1	SARGRVGDEKLF
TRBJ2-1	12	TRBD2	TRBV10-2	ASVKPGGTNEQF
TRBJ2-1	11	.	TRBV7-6	ASSLGGSNQQF
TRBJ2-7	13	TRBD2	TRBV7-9	ASSVGTSGSDEQY
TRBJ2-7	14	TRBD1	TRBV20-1	SASFVGQGDAYEQY
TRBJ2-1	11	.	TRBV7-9	ASSGPPFYEQF
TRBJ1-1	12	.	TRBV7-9	ASSFGGSDTEAF
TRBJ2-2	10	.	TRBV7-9	ASSFPGGELF
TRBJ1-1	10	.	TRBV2	ASSSLFNEAF
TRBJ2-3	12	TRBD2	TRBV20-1	SASGLVRPDTQY
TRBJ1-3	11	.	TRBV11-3	ASEGSSGNTIY
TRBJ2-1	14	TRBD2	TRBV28	ASSRGVGWSHNEQF
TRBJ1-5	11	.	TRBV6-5	ASSYDANQPQH
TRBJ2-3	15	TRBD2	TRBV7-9	ASRQLAGDTSTDTQY
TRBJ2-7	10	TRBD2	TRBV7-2	ASSEWGGEQY
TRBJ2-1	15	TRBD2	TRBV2	ASSRLGSGSSWNEQF
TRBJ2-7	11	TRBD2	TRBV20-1	SAAPGTSGIGY
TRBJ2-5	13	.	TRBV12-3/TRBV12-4	ASNPRLGGAETQY
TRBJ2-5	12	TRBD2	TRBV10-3	ATKRLAGLETQY
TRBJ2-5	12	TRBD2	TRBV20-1	SAPASGRPETQY
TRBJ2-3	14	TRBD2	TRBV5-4	ASSLMSGRIGDTQY
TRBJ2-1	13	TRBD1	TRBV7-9	ASSLHGQVDNEQF
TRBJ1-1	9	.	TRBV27	ASTGKTEAF
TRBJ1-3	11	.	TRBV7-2	ASSLRQGNTIY
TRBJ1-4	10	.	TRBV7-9	ASRTGGEKLF
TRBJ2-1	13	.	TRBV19	ASSLKGTDNNEQF
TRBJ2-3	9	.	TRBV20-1	SAADFDTQY
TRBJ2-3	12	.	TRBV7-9	ASSFSASTDTQY
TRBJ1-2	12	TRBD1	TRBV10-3	AITPGGLVYGYT
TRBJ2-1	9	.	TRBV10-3	AISRGNEQF
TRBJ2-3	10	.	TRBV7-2	ASSRQTDTQY
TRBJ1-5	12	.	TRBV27	ASSLFPQDQPQH
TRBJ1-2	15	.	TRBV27	ASSVLQGVGTSTGYT
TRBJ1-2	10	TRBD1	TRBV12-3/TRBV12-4	ASSSTGGGYT
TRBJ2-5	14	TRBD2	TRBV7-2	ASSFFLAGPQETQY
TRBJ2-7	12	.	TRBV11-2	ASSSPAQDYEQY